This T cell receptor beta chain was obtained from a study of cytomegalovirus exposure and HLA in healthy donors. About the study: As an earlier analysis found, 150 million to 200 million T cells yielded 90 million to 140 million unique TCR beta sequences. A preliminary data release comprised roughly 80 million unique TCRs obtained from HLA-typed donors.

With regard to this clone: Antigen specificity is unknown.

PCR employed 60 Vbeta and 13 Jbeta primers. TCRdb's table, derived via immunoSEQ multiplex PCR, lists solely in-frame clones and lacks some. The table includes some 56,000 clones, about four fifths detected once. Broader study findings: Analyzed later, most CMV-associated TCR beta chains appeared HLA-restricted. A prior analysis recorded that most TCR beta V segments were productive about 87% or about 30% of the time.

Losses at the gene ends were 4 bases for V and 1 base for J; bases not matched to a gene: 7. The CDR3 consists of 17 residues. Germline lookup yields CDR1 SGHTA and CDR2 FQGTGA. Input material: PBMCs. The sequence was obtained from a woman between 40 and 50 years old in good health and CMV-seronegative. The chain links TRBV7-3 to TRBJ1-2; TRBD1 aligns across 12 bases. CDR3 amino acids: CASSSSGTGGDNYGYTF. CDR3 DNA: TGTGCCAGCAGCTCTTCCGGGACAGGGGGCGATAACTATGGCTACACCTTC.